These 22 T cell receptor beta chains share one sample of origin, sequenced in a study of CD4 T cells in relation to SARS-CoV-2 and coronaviruses. Clones were sequenced by immunoSEQ multiplex PCR, and TCRdb holds only the in-frame ones, with some missing. The data show roughly 38,000 clones, with 84% seen just once and 1.2% held by the top ten. No antigens are known for them. Material: naive CD4+ T cells from PBMCs, cultured in vitro. Subset given: naive CD4+ T cells isolated by negative enrichment. These receptor sequences come from an adult with COVID-19.

The rearrangement uses TRBV29-1 and TRBJ1-1, with 9 nucleotides matching TRBD1. V trimming: 8 bases; J trimming: 6 bases; junction bases outside the gene matches: 7. The CDR3 loop spans 12 amino acids. Germline V gene data show CDR1 as SQVTM and CDR2 as ANQGSEA. CDR3 amino acids: CSHTGTGSEAFF. CDR3 nucleotide sequence: TGCAGCCACACCGGGACAGGGTCTGAAGCTTTCTTT.

V gene TRBV18 combines with J gene TRBJ1-1; the match to TRBD1 covers 9 bases. This CDR3 comprises 14 residues. The germline CDR1 and CDR2 sequences are KGHSH and LQKENI. J was trimmed by 4 bases and V by 2 bases; bases with no gene match: 2. CDR3 in amino acids: CASSPGQGTTEAFF. The CDR3 DNA sequence: TGTGCCAGCTCACCAGGACAGGGGACCACTGAAGCTTTCTTT.

V gene TRBV11-3 combines with J gene TRBJ2-1; TRBD2 agrees at 9 bases. Germline assignment: CDR1 SGHNT and CDR2 YENEEA. The length of the CDR3 is 13 residues. The V gene end was trimmed by 2 bases and the J gene end by 8 bases; junction bases not matched to a gene: 1. DNA for the CDR3: TGTGCCAGCAGCTTAATAGCGGGAGATGAGCAGTTCTTC. Translated: CASSLIAGDEQFF.

The rearrangement joins TRBV10-3 to TRBJ2-3; the D is unclear. Germline assignment: CDR1 ENHRY and CDR2 SYGVKD. Trimming removed 6 bases from V and 6 bases from J, with 16 bases in between. The CDR3 length is 14 residues. CDR3 loop: CAIRMDQSHDTQYF. CDR3 DNA sequence: TGTGCCATCAGGATGGACCAAAGTCACGATACGCAGTATTTT.

The rearrangement joins TRBV20-1 to TRBJ2-5, with unresolved D. This CDR3 is built from 13 residues. Germline V gives CDR1 DFQATT, CDR2 SNEGSKA (reference sequence). V lost 3 bases to trimming and J lost 1 base, with 9 bases between them. The CDR3 DNA is TGCAGTGCTAGTACCGGGTCCCAAGAGACCCAGTACTTC. Its translation: CSASTGSQETQYF.

The V call is TRBV19, the J call TRBJ2-2, with D possibly TRBD1 on 6 matching bases. The CDR3 has 20 amino acids. Germline values: CDR1 LNHDA, CDR2 SQIVND (reference sequence). V was shortened by 1 base and J by 6 bases, with 27 bases between the two germline ends. The DNA of the CDR3 is TGTGCCAGTAGTATAGGACAGGTTTTTATCCCTGGGTCGCGCTCCGGGGAGCTGTTTTTT. Translating it yields CASSIGQVFIPGSRSGELFF.

The chain carries TRBV2 and TRBJ1-2; 8 positions match TRBD1. Germline lookup yields CDR1 SNHLY and CDR2 FYNNEI. V shed 7 bases, J shed 5 bases, and the junction held 12 bases outside the gene matches. The CDR3 has 15 amino acids. The CDR3 coding sequence is TGTGCCAGCACAAGATGGGGGCAGGGGGCATATGGCTACACCTTC. This translates into CASTRWGQGAYGYTF.

J is TRBJ1-6 and V is TRBV9; TRBD1 aligns across 7 bases. The V gene's germline CDR1 is SGDLS and CDR2 YYNGEE. Trimming removed 3 bases from V and 0 bases from J; junction bases left unmatched: 6. This CDR3 spans 17 amino acids. As DNA, the CDR3 is TGTGCCAGCAGCGCGACGACAGGGAGCTCCTATAATTCACCCCTCCACTTT. Its protein product is CASSATTGSSYNSPLHF.

The chain uses TRBV3-1 (or the pseudogene TRBV3-2) and TRBJ2-3; D is unclear. The CDR3 extends over 15 amino acids. Trimming took 4 bases from V and 6 from J, leaving 17 bases between them. The V gene's germline CDR1 is LGHDT and CDR2 YNNKEL (reference sequence). In DNA, the CDR3 is TGTGCCAGCAGCCCCTCGGTAGGCGCATACGATACGCAGTATTTT. Translation gives CASSPSVGAYDTQYF.

This chain joins TRBV7-3 and TRBJ2-3; no definite D call. Germline V gene lookup returns CDR1 SGHTA and CDR2 FQGTGA. This CDR3 is 14 amino acids long. V was pared by 0 bases and J by 2 bases, with 6 bases between. The CDR3 nucleotides are TGTGCCAGCAGCTTAACCGGTTACACAGATACGCAGTATTTT. Translating it yields CASSLTGYTDTQYF. The whole variable domain, remainder taken from reference TRBV7-3 and TRBJ2-3, is GAGVSQTPSNKVTEKGKYVELRCDPISGHTALYWYRQSLGQGPEFLIYFQGTGAADDSGLPNDRFFAVRPEGSVSTLKIQRTERGDSAVYLCASSLTGYTDTQYFGPGTRLTVL.

V usage is TRBV10-1 and J usage is TRBJ2-2, with TRBD2 as a possible D gene (6 bases). Deletions cut 2 bases from V and 8 bases from J, with 12 bases between. CDR3 length: 14 residues. Germline CDR1 is WNHNN and CDR2 is SYGVQD (reference sequence). The CDR3 protein is CASSEQRERGELFF. The CDR3, as DNA: TGCGCCAGCAGTGAGCAACGGGAGAGAGGGGAGCTGTTTTTT.

This clone came up once. This sequence joins TRBV10-3 and TRBJ2-7; tentative D call: TRBD2 (5 bases). This CDR3 comprises 15 residues. Germline CDR1 and CDR2: ENHRY and SYGVKD. Trimming removed 6 bases at V and 0 bases at J, with 15 bases between. The CDR3 region is CAIRPTRENSYEQYF. The CDR3, as DNA: TGTGCCATCAGGCCCACAAGGGAGAACTCCTACGAGCAGTACTTC.

The rearrangement uses TRBV19 and TRBJ2-3; the match to TRBD1 covers 9 bases. This CDR3 has 14 residues. From germline, CDR1 is LNHDA and CDR2 SQIVND (reference sequence). V was pared by 10 bases and J by 2 bases, with 7 bases of the junction left unmatched. The DNA for the CDR3 is TGTGCCACACAGGGGGCAAGGGCCACAGATACGCAGTATTTT. Amino acid sequence: CATQGARATDTQYF.

The chain recombines TRBV23-1 with TRBJ2-7; D is ambiguous. TRBV23-1 is noted as an ORF with a role that remains uncertain. CDR3 length equals 9 residues. CDR3 DNA sequence: TGCGCAGATAGATACGAGCAGTACTTC. This translates into CADRYEQYF.

The J gene is TRBJ2-5, the V gene TRBV6-5; maybe TRBD1 (6 bases). The CDR3 sequence is 15 residues long. Between the trimmed V and J ends, which lost 8 bases and 0 bases, there was a span of 16 bases. Germline V gene data show CDR1 as MNHEY and CDR2 as SVGAGI. CDR3 sequence reads: CASDRLTGNQETQYF. The DNA of the CDR3 is TGTGCCAGCGATAGACTTACAGGGAACCAAGAGACCCAGTACTTC.

The rearrangement uses TRBV5-6 and TRBJ2-1; D ambiguous. Per the germline V gene, CDR1 is SGHDT and CDR2 is YYEEEE. Trimming removed 3 bases from V and 3 bases from J, with 13 bases in between. There are 15 residues in the CDR3. CDR3 amino acids: CASSSRAGGYNEQFF. CDR3 nucleotides: TGTGCCAGCAGCTCAAGGGCCGGTGGCTACAATGAGCAGTTCTTC.

V usage is TRBV9 and J usage is TRBJ2-7; 8 bases map to TRBD1. Per germline, CDR1 SGDLS and CDR2 YYNGEE. CDR3 length: 16 residues. The V and J ends lost 4 bases and 1 base, in that order; junction bases with no gene match: 10. The CDR3 is CASSPTPGGNSYEQYF. CDR3 bases: TGTGCCAGCAGCCCGACGCCAGGGGGCAATTCCTACGAGCAGTACTTC.

This clone was found a few times. Other DNA sequences in this sample translate to the same CDR3. V usage is TRBV9 and J usage is TRBJ2-2; D is perhaps TRBD1 or TRBD2 (5 bases each). The CDR3 has 15 amino acids. CDR1 is SGDLS and CDR2 is YYNGEE in the germline V gene. V lost 2 bases and J 1 base, leaving 9 bases between the germline ends. The CDR3 sequence: CASSVGGGNTGELFF. In nucleotides, the CDR3 is TGTGCCAGCAGCGTCGGTGGGGGGAACACCGGGGAGCTGTTTTTT.

In this sample, this clone turned up once. The rearrangement links TRBV2 to TRBJ2-2; TRBD1 is a possible D gene (6 bases). This CDR3 contains 15 residues. V was shortened by 4 bases and J by 3 bases, with 12 bases between the two germline ends. Germline V gene lookup returns CDR1 SNHLY and CDR2 FYNNEI. The DNA of the CDR3 is TGTGCCAGCAGTGGGACAGTATCTTACACCGGGGAGCTGTTTTTT. This translates into CASSGTVSYTGELFF. Filled out from reference TRBV2 and TRBJ2-2, the complete variable domain reads EPEVTQTPSHQVTQMGQEVILRCVPISNHLYFYWYRQILGQKVEFLVSFYNNEISEKSEIFDDQFSVERPDGSNFTLKIRSTKLEDSAMYFCASSGTVSYTGELFFGEGSRLTVL.

This chain links TRBV18 with TRBJ1-4, with D hard to call. The CDR3 totals 13 residues. The V gene's germline CDR1 is KGHSH and CDR2 LQKENI. Trimming took off 6 bases at V and 5 bases at J, with 10 bases between the two ends. The CDR3 nucleotides are TGTGCCAGCTCGCCAACAGAGAATGAAAAACTGTTTTTT. It is translated as CASSPTENEKLFF. Full variable domain (rest looked up from reference TRBV18 and TRBJ1-4): NAGVMQNPRHLVRRRGQEARLRCSPMKGHSHVYWYRQLPEEGLKFMVYLQKENIIDESGMPKERFSAEFPKEGPSILRIQQVVRGDSAAYFCASSPTENEKLFFGSGTQLSVL.

V is TRBV19 and J is TRBJ2-2; 14 nucleotides agree with TRBD2. Germline V gene sequence: CDR1 LNHDA, CDR2 SQIVND (reference sequence). V trimming: 6 bases; J trimming: 4 bases; junction bases outside the gene matches: 16. This CDR3 is 20 amino acids long. For the CDR3, the DNA is TGTGCCAGTAGAACAACCCTTAGGACTAGCGGGAGGAAGCGCACCGGGGAGCTGTTTTTT. It specifies CASRTTLRTSGRKRTGELFF.

V usage is TRBV25-1 and J usage is TRBJ2-5; D call uncertain. The CDR3 spans 16 residues. CDR1 and CDR2 (germline): MGHDK, SYGVNS. The V gene lost 2 bases and the J gene lost 5 bases, with 18 bases spanning the gap. As DNA, the CDR3 is TGTGCCAGCAGTGAAAGGATAGGGCTAGACACGGAGACCCAGTACTTC. Translated: CASSERIGLDTETQYF.